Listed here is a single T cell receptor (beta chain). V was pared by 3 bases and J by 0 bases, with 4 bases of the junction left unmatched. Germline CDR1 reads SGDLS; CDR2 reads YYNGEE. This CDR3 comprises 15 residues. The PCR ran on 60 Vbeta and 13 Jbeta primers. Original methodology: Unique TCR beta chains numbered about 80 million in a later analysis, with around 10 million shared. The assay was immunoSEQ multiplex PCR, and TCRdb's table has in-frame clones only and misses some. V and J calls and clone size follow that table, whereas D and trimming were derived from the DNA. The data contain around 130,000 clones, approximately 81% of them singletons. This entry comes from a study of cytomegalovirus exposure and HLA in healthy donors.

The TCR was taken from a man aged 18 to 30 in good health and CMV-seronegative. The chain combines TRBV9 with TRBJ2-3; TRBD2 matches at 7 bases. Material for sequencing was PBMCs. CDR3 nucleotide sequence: TGTGCCAGCAGCGGACTAGCTAGAAGCACAGATACGCAGTATTTT. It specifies CASSGLARSTDTQYF.